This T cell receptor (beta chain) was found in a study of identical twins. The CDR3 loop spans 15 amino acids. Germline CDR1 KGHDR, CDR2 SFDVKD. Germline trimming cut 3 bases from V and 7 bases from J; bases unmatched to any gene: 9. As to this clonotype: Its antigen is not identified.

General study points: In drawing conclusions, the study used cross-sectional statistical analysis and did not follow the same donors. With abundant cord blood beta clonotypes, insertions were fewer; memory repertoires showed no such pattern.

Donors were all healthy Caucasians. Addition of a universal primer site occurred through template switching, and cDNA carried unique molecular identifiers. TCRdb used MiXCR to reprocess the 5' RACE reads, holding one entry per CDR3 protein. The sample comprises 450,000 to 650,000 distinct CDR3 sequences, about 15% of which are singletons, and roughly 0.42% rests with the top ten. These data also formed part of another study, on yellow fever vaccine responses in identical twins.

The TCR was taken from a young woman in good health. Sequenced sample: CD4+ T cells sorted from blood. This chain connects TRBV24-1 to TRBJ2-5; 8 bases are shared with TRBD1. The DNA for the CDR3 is TGTGCCACCAGTGATCCTACGGGACAGGAGGGGACCCAGTACTTC. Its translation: CATSDPTGQEGTQYF.